This T cell receptor beta chain was retrieved from a study of tissue T cells after allogeneic stem cell transplantation (dated by TCRdb to between 2020 and 2023). General notes on the study: When multiple samples of a tissue existed, pathologist review of H&E sections prioritized samples with histologically apparent lymphocytes for sequencing. The human arm was conducted as a prospective observational study, and neither blinding nor randomization was performed. The study profiled TCR beta repertoires in many tissues obtained from research autopsies of patients with and without GVHD, and also in mouse models of GVHD.

CDR3 length: 15 amino acids, cysteine to phenylalanine. Only the CDR3 DNA is retained, 45 bases long and in frame from the first base. V is cut back by 4 bases and J by 3 bases, with 8 bases in the junction unmatched. The germline V gene sets CDR1 to SQVTM and CDR2 to ANQGSEA. What the authors observed across the whole study: No blood samples were available for the non-GVHD comparator patients. Within patients, how anatomically similar tissues were was a major factor shaping TCR repertoire composition, regardless of disease or transplant status. In both patients and mice, T cells from blood and spleen covered only a limited part of the TCR repertoire found in tissues. Not many T cell clones showed up in more than one patient, yet clustering based on motifs uncovered repertoire signatures that were shared across patients in a tissue-specific way. Which tissue TCRs were alloreactive or antigen-specific was not determined in the study, and some clones might have been persisting host cells. A small and clinically heterogeneous patient cohort was studied, and sampling depth was acknowledged as a limitation.

Library method: the immunoSEQ multiplex PCR assay. TCRbeta CDR3 sequencing was done by Adaptive Biotechnologies at survey depth, reporting CDR3 sequences, V/J genes, productive frequency and template counts. Amplification of TCR beta CDR3 regions started from genomic DNA instead of RNA. In the authors' own workflow: Pairwise repertoire overlap between tissues was quantified with Jensen-Shannon divergence, where 1 means complete divergence and 0 identical. Tissues were grouped by single-linkage agglomerative hierarchical clustering of pairwise JSD values, and the clustering results were shown as dendrograms. All patient samples were analyzed with GLIPH2 using simulation_depth 1000, kmer_min_depth 3 and cdr3_length_cutoff 8, and only groups containing more than two unique CDR3s were kept. A standardized tissue-overlap score was generated by extrapolating Jaccard GLIPH-group overlap across patients to a standard repertoire size of 1000 clones. Linear mixed-effect models, with tissue as a fixed effect and individual as a random effect, were used to test how diversity related to clinical or experimental variables. Sourced from immuneACCESS, this table was stored by TCRdb with only in-frame sequences that have V and J called. A share of the clones is absent; for the studies checked, an unresolved V gene accounts for under half, and the remainder has no known explanation. Clonal size and the V and J genes are those of that table, whereas D and trimming came from the DNA. For this sample the table gives fewer than 30,000 clones, of which around 79% were detected only once. Jointly, the top ten make up 7.5% to 9% of the sample.

What this sample's time point label stands for: human tissue collected at research (rapid) autopsy. Three non-HCT comparator patients with other cancers, who had at least five GI tract samples and no known GI disease at death, were retrospectively selected. After a median post-mortem interval of about 9.5 hours, autopsy tissues were collected, including GI sites from esophagus to rectum, liver, skin, and lymphoid organs such as spleen. Each autopsy specimen was bisected, with one portion flash-frozen in liquid nitrogen and the remainder formalin-fixed, and the outer muscle layers of GI specimens were removed. Genomic DNA was extracted from frozen tissues using the Mag-Bind Blood & Tissue DNA HDQ 96 Kit on a Chemagic 360 or the DNeasy Blood & Tissue Kit. Because of concern about red blood cell contamination, the extracted DNA went through further purification with the Genomic DNA Clean & Concentrator-25 kit.

On this clone: It has no known antigen specificity. Base qualities are not recorded, but no much larger clone differs from it by a single base.

The material was tissue from the ileum, obtained at autopsy. The sequence derives from a female donor aged 60 or older with lung cancer. The sequence is built from TRBV29-1 and TRBJ2-7; TRBD1 aligns with 11 central bases. The CDR3 protein sequence reads: CSVVPDRGLVYEQYF. The DNA is as follows: TGCAGCGTTGTCCCGGACAGGGGGCTCGTCTACGAGCAGTACTTC.